The entry below gives a single TCR beta chain sequence along with its context. This clonotype was detected only a few times. The antigen it binds to is not known. Base-call qualities are not available, and no considerably larger clone is one nucleotide away. These data are taken from a study of blood T cells in healthy people across ages (dated by TCRdb to between 2014 and 2016). Some background on the complete study: Template switching captured roughly one uniquely barcoded TCR beta cDNA molecule per two T cells in model experiments. To track age-related changes in TCR beta repertoire diversity, the study relied on deep sequencing normalized with unique cDNA molecular identifiers. Donors were grouped into four age groups: young (average 16 years), middle-aged (roughly 40), aged (62) and long-lived (just over 80). To avoid experimental bias, donors of different ages were spread randomly across the sequencing lanes. The study analyzed two additional independent replicas of 1 million unique cDNA reads from the same blood draw for two donors, one aged 18 to 30 and one aged 80 or older.

Systemically healthy Caucasian individuals from Russia, 39 in total and aged about 6 to 90 years, were included as donors. Approximately 9 milliliters of peripheral blood were collected from each donor into EDTA-treated Vacutainer tubes. PBMCs were isolated by Ficoll-Paque density-gradient centrifugation, with at least 7 million obtained per sample. Total RNA, at least 6 micrograms per sample, was extracted from PBMCs with Trizol reagent. Naive CD45RAhigh/CD27high T cell percentages were measured by flow cytometry on a PBMC aliquot from every donor. The investigation overall reported the following: As age increased, observed TCR beta diversity per million T cells dropped in a roughly linear way, and a significant reduction was already evident by age about 40. Compared with the aged group, the long-lived group had more naive CD4+ T cells, fewer expanded clones and increased TCR diversity, suggesting age selection. Bulk unsorted PBMC profiling prevented conclusive comparison of naive and antigen-experienced compartments. Because the CMV infection status of the donors was unknown, age-related changes in expanded clonotypes may potentially have been confounded. There was a strong correlation between observed TCR beta diversity and the percentage of naive T cells measured by flow cytometry. Estimates of total diversity from one million sequenced T cells were regarded as lower bounds and underestimates.

From a lookup of the germline V gene, CDR1 and CDR2 are SGHTA and FQGNSA. V and J are trimmed by 1 base and 9 bases, and the gene matches miss 4 bases of the junction. The CDR3 measures 14 amino acids from cysteine to phenylalanine. The DNA shown is the 42-base CDR3, in frame from base 1. The protocol used for the library was 5' RACE. Sequencing relied on an Illumina HiSeq 2500. A second PCR of roughly 7 to 11 cycles was performed with a sample-barcoded 5' primer and a J-beta primer mix. Each TCR beta cDNA molecule received a unique molecular identifier from a template-switch 5' adaptor carrying 12 random nucleotides. Each sample yielded at least 3 million CDR3-containing paired-end reads. First-strand cDNA synthesis was performed from all RNA using the Mint cDNA synthesis kit, with priming by a TRBC-specific oligonucleotide. Following uracil-DNA glycosylase treatment, a first 18-cycle PCR with universal primers M1SS and BC2_uni_R was performed on all cDNA. Regarding the original processing steps: For normalization, 1 million high-quality reads were randomly selected from each sample, with every read carrying a distinct molecular identifier. Reads with shared molecular identifiers were discarded instead of being binned into consensus sequences. MiTCR, run with a Q25 quality threshold and the strictest error-elimination algorithm, handled CDR3 identification, clonotype clustering and error correction. A nonparametric unseen species model with Euler transformation was used to estimate lower-bound total TCR beta diversity. Through fastp at Q25 and MiXCR, TCRdb rebuilt clones from the public reads, retaining in-frame beta chains. Entries that share a CDR3 protein sequence are merged under the most common genes and DNA. V and J calls and clone size were set by TCRdb, not the authors. Present in this sample are some 710,000 distinct CDR3 sequences, 46% of which were seen just once. The ten biggest clones cover around 18% of the sample.

The source of this sequence is a man older than 75 in good health. In this chain, TRBV7-2 is recombined with TRBJ2-3; 10 nucleotides in the junction match TRBD2. Sequencing was carried out using blood. The CDR3 is CASSLDGSGRTQYF. The nucleotide sequence is TGTGCCAGCAGCTTAGACGGTAGCGGGAGGACGCAGTATTTT.